Presented here are 22 T cell receptor beta chains from one specimen sequenced in a study of cytomegalovirus exposure and HLA in healthy donors. Data came from immunoSEQ multiplex PCR; TCRdb stores just in-frame clones and leaves some out. The table shows around 300,000 clones, with about nine tenths occurring only once. Sequencing was performed on PBMCs. Receptors originate from a woman in her thirties in good health and CMV-seropositive.

The rearrangement uses TRBV9 and TRBJ2-1, with D perhaps matching TRBD1 or TRBD2 (5 bases each). The length of the CDR3 is 17 residues. V lost 3 bases and J 5 bases, leaving 21 bases between the germline ends. CDR1 and CDR2 (germline): SGDLS, YYNGEE. This chain's CDR3 is CASSATPGPSPDNEQFF. In nucleotides, the CDR3 is TGTGCCAGCAGCGCTACGCCGGGACCCAGTCCCGACAATGAGCAGTTCTTC.

This clone occurred once. The gene calls are TRBV10-3 and TRBJ2-3; 8 bases agree with TRBD1. The germline CDR1 and CDR2 sequences are ENHRY and SYGVKD. This CDR3 has 14 amino acids. V was pared by 4 bases and J by 0 bases, with 0 bases of the junction left unmatched. The CDR3 region is CAISGTGSTDTQYF. The DNA of the CDR3 is TGTGCCATCAGTGGGACAGGGAGCACAGATACGCAGTATTTT.

This rearrangement joins TRBV28 to TRBJ2-7; 12 nucleotides agree with TRBD2. Germline CDR1 MDHEN, CDR2 SYDVKM. With 2 bases clipped from V and 3 bases from J, the junction kept 2 bases outside the gene matches. The CDR3 contains 15 residues. Here the CDR3 reads CASSLTGLAGYEQYF. As DNA, the CDR3 is TGTGCCAGCAGTTTAACGGGACTAGCGGGCTACGAGCAGTACTTC.

The chain recombines TRBV4-2 with TRBJ2-7, with 14 bases matching TRBD2. In germline, CDR1 is LGHNA, CDR2 YNFKEQ. V lost 4 bases, J lost 4 bases, and 9 bases stayed unmatched. This CDR3 has 17 amino acids. CDR3 in DNA: TGTGCCAGCAGCCCGGGACTAGCGGGAGAAATGGCTTACGAGCAGTACTTC. This encodes CASSPGLAGEMAYEQYF.

V gene TRBV29-1 combines with J gene TRBJ2-7; D gene ambiguous. Trimming took off 1 base at V and 0 bases at J, with 10 bases between the two ends. The CDR3 extends over 14 amino acids. Germline CDR1 and CDR2: SQVTM and ANQGSEA. The CDR3 here is CSVEAVGSSYEQYF. The CDR3 nucleotides are TGCAGCGTTGAAGCGGTGGGAAGCTCCTACGAGCAGTACTTC.

In this sample, this clone turned up a few times. The sample has other DNA sequences that encode this CDR3 too. The chain has TRBV6-4 and TRBJ2-2; 7 bases fit TRBD1. This CDR3 region has 13 residues. Germline V gene lookup returns CDR1 MRHNA and CDR2 SNTAGT. Unmatched junction bases numbered 0, after V lost 3 bases and J lost 5 bases. This chain's CDR3 is CASSEQGTGELFF. The CDR3 nucleotides read TGTGCCAGCAGTGAACAGGGGACCGGGGAGCTGTTTTTT.

This clone was picked up a small number of times. In DNA form, the CDR3 reads TGCGCCAGCAGCCAAGATTCGACAGCGAATCAAGAGACCCAGTACTTC. This codes for CASSQDSTANQETQYF. The chain recombines TRBV4-1 with TRBJ2-5; tentative D call: TRBD1 (5 bases). Trimming left V 0 bases short and J 2 bases short, with 13 bases between. The CDR3 is 16 residues long. Germline V lookup: CDR1 MGHRA, CDR2 YSYEKL.

This clone was seen a single time. The chain is built from TRBV28 and TRBJ1-4; D possibly corresponds to TRBD1 (5 bases). The CDR3 sequence is 15 residues long. Trimming cost V 6 bases and J 0 bases, with 11 bases left between them. The germline CDR1 and CDR2 sequences are MDHEN and SYDVKM. As DNA, the CDR3 is TGTGCCAGCAGGGGTCAGGGAACAACTAATGAAAAACTGTTTTTT. Amino acids: CASRGQGTTNEKLFF.

The V gene is TRBV4-2, the J gene TRBJ2-7; perhaps D is TRBD1 or TRBD2 (5 bases each). Trimming left V 0 bases short and J 3 bases short, with 12 bases between. Germline lookup yields CDR1 LGHNA and CDR2 YNFKEQ. The CDR3 runs to 15 residues. The DNA of the CDR3 is TGTGCCAGCAGCCAAGACGGGGCTAGCAGCTACGAGCAGTACTTC. Translated: CASSQDGASSYEQYF.

This chain connects TRBV12-5 to TRBJ1-1; D gene unclear. The CDR3 extends over 13 amino acids. With 1 base removed from V and 0 bases from J, the gap between germline ends came to 3 bases. Germline values: CDR1 LGHNT, CDR2 FRNRAP. The CDR3 DNA reads as TGTGCTAGTGGTTTGGCGGTGAACACTGAAGCTTTCTTT. It yields the protein CASGLAVNTEAFF.

The chain employs TRBV27 and TRBJ2-1; TRBD1 matches 7 bases. Germline V gene lookup returns CDR1 MNHEY and CDR2 SMNVEV (reference sequence). The CDR3 loop spans 14 amino acids. V shed 5 bases, J shed 4 bases, and the junction held 5 bases outside the gene matches. The CDR3 sequence: CASSRTGTYNEQFF. The CDR3 DNA follows: TGTGCCAGCAGTAGGACAGGTACTTACAATGAGCAGTTCTTC.

This rearrangement joins TRBV7-2 to TRBJ2-7; D call uncertain. This CDR3 region has 14 residues. Trimming left V 2 bases short and J 0 bases short, with 8 bases between. Germline lookup yields CDR1 SGHTA and CDR2 FQGNSA. CDR3 sequence reads: CASSLFPLSYEQYF. For the CDR3, the DNA is TGTGCCAGCAGCTTATTTCCGCTCTCCTACGAGCAGTACTTC.

In nucleotides, the CDR3 is TGTGCCAGCAGTGACTGGGGCGGGAGCTCCTACGAGCAGTACTTC. Encoded protein: CASSDWGGSSYEQYF. The chain links TRBV2 to TRBJ2-7; 7 bases fit TRBD2. Per germline, CDR1 SNHLY and CDR2 FYNNEI. The CDR3 spans 15 residues. J was trimmed by 0 bases and V by 3 bases; bases with no gene match: 5.

The chain recombines TRBV27 with TRBJ1-1, with no clear D. In germline, CDR1 is MNHEY, CDR2 SMNVEV (reference sequence). The CDR3 sequence is 13 residues long. Trimming took 3 bases from V and 3 from J, leaving 8 bases between them. The CDR3 sequence is CASSFGGDTEAFF. CDR3 sequence (DNA): TGTGCCAGCAGTTTCGGTGGGGACACTGAAGCTTTCTTT.

J is TRBJ2-7 and V is TRBV5-1, with a tentative D call TRBD2 (5 bases). From germline, CDR1 is SGHRS and CDR2 YFSETQ. V dropped 2 bases and J dropped 3 bases, with 15 bases sitting between them. The CDR3 is made up of 15 amino acids. CDR3 region: CASSFQTINVYEQYF. The CDR3 DNA sequence: TGCGCCAGCAGCTTCCAGACTATTAACGTCTACGAGCAGTACTTC.

This clone was detected once. The chain joins TRBV2 to TRBJ1-4, with D possibly matching TRBD1 (6 bases). The CDR3 sequence is 11 residues long. V was trimmed by 1 base and J by 12 bases, leaving 6 bases between them. The germline V gene encodes CDR1 SNHLY and CDR2 FYNNEI. The CDR3 loop reads CASSEEGELFF. CDR3 DNA: TGTGCCAGCAGTGAAGAGGGGGAACTGTTTTTT.

This clone was observed a few times. The chain has TRBV7-3 and TRBJ2-2; D ambiguous. The germline V gene has CDR1 SGHTA and CDR2 FQGTGA. The length of the CDR3 is 12 residues. V gave up 4 bases and J gave up 4 bases, with 4 bases separating them. The CDR3 loop reads CASSWGTGELFF. CDR3 nucleotide sequence: TGTGCCAGCAGCTGGGGCACCGGGGAGCTGTTTTTT. The variable domain in full, completed from reference TRBV7-3 and TRBJ2-2, reads GAGVSQTPSNKVTEKGKYVELRCDPISGHTALYWYRQSLGQGPEFLIYFQGTGAADDSGLPNDRFFAVRPEGSVSTLKIQRTERGDSAVYLCASSWGTGELFFGEGSRLTVL.

The V call is TRBV9, the J call TRBJ1-6; D is possibly TRBD1 (5 bases). Trimming cost V 4 bases and J 14 bases, with 16 bases left between them. The germline V gene encodes CDR1 SGDLS and CDR2 YYNGEE. The CDR3 consists of 13 residues. The CDR3 DNA follows: TGTGCCAGCAGCCCGGGGAGGGGAAGAGCCCTCCACTTT. This encodes CASSPGRGRALHF.

The rearrangement uses TRBV6-5 and TRBJ2-1; D perhaps matches TRBD2 (6 bases). V was cut by 3 bases and J by 2 bases, with 14 bases left in between. The CDR3 totals 16 residues. Germline V gene lookup returns CDR1 MNHEY and CDR2 SVGAGI. The CDR3 loop reads CASSYRELGTYNEQFF. The CDR3, as DNA: TGTGCCAGCAGTTATCGGGAGCTTGGTACCTACAATGAGCAGTTCTTC.

This rearrangement joins TRBV27 to TRBJ2-7, with TRBD2 matching 10 bases. The J segment lost 6 bases and the V segment lost 6 bases, leaving 14 bases of the junction unmatched. Germline V gene lookup returns CDR1 MNHEY and CDR2 SMNVEV (reference sequence). CDR3 length: 16 residues. The CDR3 DNA follows: TGTGCCAGCAGACGAACCAGAAGCGGGAGGGCGAGCGAGCAGTACTTC. Protein: CASRRTRSGRASEQYF.

In its sample, this clone was seen once. The chain couples TRBV18 to TRBJ2-1; D is unresolved. The germline gives CDR1 KGHSH, CDR2 LQKENI. With 6 bases removed from V and 4 bases from J, the gap between germline ends came to 16 bases. The CDR3 length is 15 residues. The CDR3 reads CASSRTIGLYNEQFF. The DNA of the CDR3 is TGTGCCAGCTCCCGTACTATTGGCCTTTACAATGAGCAGTTCTTC.

The V and J genes are TRBV13 and TRBJ2-1, with 8 bases that match TRBD2. The CDR3 spans 17 residues. Germline-derived CDR1 and CDR2 are PRHDT and FYEKMQ (reference sequence). V lost 6 bases to trimming and J lost 5 bases; unmatched junction nucleotides: 15. CDR3 DNA sequence: TGTGCCAGCAGAGACACCCTAGCGGGTCCCTGGGACAATGAGCAGTTCTTC. Protein: CASRDTLAGPWDNEQFF.